Below, 16 T cell receptor beta chains from the same sample are listed, as sequenced in a study of blood T cell repertoires in COVID-19. Profiling relied on immunoSEQ multiplex PCR, and the TCRdb table lists in-frame clones only, not all of them. This sample carries 100,000 to 150,000 clones, about 83% of them seen once, and the ten largest clones take about 9.5%. Sequencing was carried out using peripheral blood. The source of these receptors is a man aged 35-49 years with active or convalescent COVID-19.

The V and J genes are TRBV19 and TRBJ1-1, with D tentatively TRBD1 (5 bases). The germline gives CDR1 LNHDA, CDR2 SQIVND (reference sequence). Trimming pared 3 bases from V and 4 bases from J, leaving 12 bases between. CDR3 length equals 14 residues. CDR3 bases: TGTGCCAGTAGTATCCCCGGGGGTTCCACTGAAGCTTTCTTT. Encoded protein: CASSIPGGSTEAFF.

The CDR3 reads CASSLGVSSYEQYF. As DNA, the CDR3 is TGTGCCAGCAGCTTAGGAGTTAGCTCCTACGAGCAGTACTTC. This rearrangement joins TRBV7-6 to TRBJ2-7; D unclear. Germline values: CDR1 SGHVS, CDR2 FNYEAQ. V gave up 1 base and J gave up 0 bases, with 7 bases separating them. The length of the CDR3 is 14 residues.

This clone was counted once. The chain recombines TRBV25-1 with TRBJ1-2; 12 bases are a match to TRBD1. The CDR3 is 15 amino acids. The ends lost 5 bases at V and 3 bases at J; junction bases unmatched: 4. From germline, CDR1 is MGHDK and CDR2 SYGVNS. The CDR3 DNA sequence: TGTGCCAGCAGTCAGGGGACAGGGGGCTACTATGGCTACACCTTC. This codes for CASSQGTGGYYGYTF.

The J gene is TRBJ2-5, the V gene TRBV9, with 10 bases fitting TRBD2. This CDR3 region has 16 residues. CDR1 SGDLS and CDR2 YYNGEE come from the germline V gene. V shed 0 bases, J shed 1 base, and the junction held 3 bases outside the gene matches. CDR3 region: CASSVGLAGAQETQYF. In DNA, the CDR3 is TGTGCCAGCAGCGTAGGGCTAGCGGGGGCCCAAGAGACCCAGTACTTC.

J is TRBJ1-6 and V is TRBV7-2; D unclear. CDR3 length: 17 residues. Germline CDR1 SGHTA, CDR2 FQGNSA. Trimming cost V 4 bases and J 2 bases, with 15 bases left between them. The chain's CDR3 is CASSSPSGNTYNSPLHF. The CDR3 DNA reads as TGTGCCAGCAGCTCACCCTCCGGGAATACCTATAATTCACCCCTCCACTTT.

The CDR3 DNA reads TGCGCCAGCAGCCAGATCCCCGACATCAATCAGCCCCAGCATTTT. Protein product: CASSQIPDINQPQHF. This chain uses TRBV23-1 with TRBJ1-5; D not certain. TRBV23-1 is reported as an ORF; its role is uncertain. The ends were cut back, 6 bases at V and 3 bases at J, with 15 bases in the middle. The CDR3 length is 15 residues.

The V call is TRBV5-1, the J call TRBJ2-3; 11 nucleotides agree with TRBD1. Per germline, CDR1 SGHRS and CDR2 YFSETQ. The CDR3 loop spans 17 amino acids. V lost 7 bases to trimming and J lost 2 bases; unmatched junction nucleotides: 12. The CDR3 DNA is TGCGCCAGCTTCGGACAGGGGGCGCCGGTTAACACAGATACGCAGTATTTT. This encodes CASFGQGAPVNTDTQYF.

The V call is TRBV9, the J call TRBJ2-1; 8 bases align to TRBD1. CDR3 length: 15 amino acids. Germline trimming cut 3 bases from V and 4 bases from J; bases unmatched to any gene: 6. Germline CDR1 is SGDLS and CDR2 is YYNGEE. The CDR3 sequence: CASSAGQGAYNEQFF. In DNA form, the CDR3 reads TGTGCCAGCAGCGCAGGACAGGGAGCGTACAATGAGCAGTTCTTC.

The chain couples TRBV6-1 to TRBJ2-2; 10 positions match TRBD2. The CDR3 contains 17 residues. V was clipped by 3 bases and J by 6 bases; unmatched bases: 10. Germline assignment: CDR1 MNHNS and CDR2 SASEGT. The CDR3 sequence is CASSDRGTSVFPGELFF. CDR3 DNA: TGTGCCAGCAGTGATCGTGGGACTAGCGTTTTCCCCGGGGAGCTGTTTTTT.

The V call is TRBV7-2, the J call TRBJ1-6; 8 bases map to TRBD1. Germline lookup yields CDR1 SGHTA and CDR2 FQGNSA. The CDR3 is 15 residues long. The junction had 3 bases not matched to a gene; V was cut back by 2 bases and J by 6 bases. This chain's CDR3 is CASSLRGQGNSPLHF. The CDR3 DNA sequence: TGTGCCAGCAGCTTAAGAGGACAGGGTAATTCACCCCTCCACTTT.

J is TRBJ1-1 and V is TRBV6-6; TRBD1 is a possible D gene (6 bases). This CDR3 is 13 amino acids long. Trimming took 11 bases from V and 0 from J, leaving 13 bases between them. Germline CDR1 and CDR2: MNHNY and SVGAGI (reference sequence). DNA for the CDR3: TGTGCCGTCAGGGGTACCATGAACACTGAAGCTTTCTTT. As protein: CAVRGTMNTEAFF.

This clone was recorded a few times. This sequence joins TRBV10-3 and TRBJ1-3, with 8 bases lining up with TRBD1. Germline V gene lookup returns CDR1 ENHRY and CDR2 SYGVKD. This CDR3 is built from 14 residues. The ends lost 4 bases at V and 7 bases at J; junction bases unmatched: 6. The chain's CDR3 is CAISVTGAANTIYF. The CDR3 coding sequence is TGTGCCATCAGTGTGACAGGGGCTGCGAACACCATATATTTT.

This chain uses TRBV6-5 with TRBJ1-6; 7 bases are shared with TRBD1. Per the germline V gene, CDR1 is MNHEY and CDR2 is SVGAGI. With V trimmed by 5 bases and J by 10 bases, 8 bases remained unmatched. The length of the CDR3 is 14 residues. The DNA for the CDR3 is TGTGCCAGCAGTCCCCGACAGGGCTTCTCACCCCTCCACTTT. This codes for CASSPRQGFSPLHF.

The gene calls are TRBV18 and TRBJ1-3, with D possibly being TRBD1 (6 bases). The CDR3 runs 15 residues. Germline lookup yields CDR1 KGHSH and CDR2 LQKENI. V lost 2 bases, J lost 0 bases, and 8 bases lay in between. The CDR3 region is CASSPKDSSGNTIYF. The CDR3 region has the DNA TGTGCCAGCTCACCAAAGGACAGCTCTGGAAACACCATATATTTT. Together with reference TRBV18 and TRBJ1-3, the CDR3 gives the full variable domain: NAGVMQNPRHLVRRRGQEARLRCSPMKGHSHVYWYRQLPEEGLKFMVYLQKENIIDESGMPKERFSAEFPKEGPSILRIQQVVRGDSAAYFCASSPKDSSGNTIYFGEGSWLTVV.

The CDR3 region has the DNA TGTGCCAGCAGCTTAGACTTCGTGCGGGAGCTGTTTTTT. It translates to CASSLDFVRELFF. The chain uses TRBV11-1 and TRBJ2-2, with D uncertain. Trimming removed 1 base at V and 9 bases at J, with 9 bases between. Germline-derived CDR1 and CDR2 are SGHAT and FQDESV (reference sequence). CDR3 length equals 13 residues.

CDR3 region: CAITEGQPYEQYF. CDR3 coding DNA: TGTGCCATCACCGAAGGACAGCCCTACGAGCAGTACTTC. The rearrangement links TRBV10-3 to TRBJ2-7; possibly TRBD1 for D (6 bases). The CDR3 totals 13 residues. V was trimmed by 7 bases and J by 2 bases, leaving 12 bases between them. The germline gives CDR1 ENHRY, CDR2 SYGVKD.